The clone carrying this T cell receptor (beta chain) was detected only a few times. The sample comes from a study of response to subunit inactivated influenza vaccine. Via MiXCR, TCRdb re-called the RT-PCR reads, giving one row per CDR3 protein. The sample carries 150,000 to 200,000 distinct CDR3 sequences, roughly 12% recorded once. V was clipped by 4 bases and J by 6 bases, with 3 bases between them. The V gene's germline CDR1 is SGHTA and CDR2 FQGNSA. This CDR3 contains 10 residues. These data were likewise used in another study, on T cells expressing NK-cell markers. That investigation notes: UMIs accompanied the 5'RACE template switching by which TCR beta cDNA was made. Most of the eight sequenced donors tested HCMV-seropositive; one tested seronegative. Alpha-beta TCR T cells were the sole sorting target in several experiments, owing to an anti-gamma-delta TCR antibody. Each of a handful of donors carried dominant NKG2C+ clonotypes accounting for about 1.0-8% of CD8+ T cells. Among several donors, these clonotypes also ranked first in the CD3+CD56-NKG2C+ fraction.

J is TRBJ1-1 and V is TRBV7-2; D is unresolved. The material sequenced was CD8+ T cells sorted from PBMCs, taken approximately 13 days after vaccination. The TCR originated in a man aged 45-60 years who received an inactivated influenza vaccine. The CDR3 reads CASSYSEAFF. The CDR3 DNA is TGTGCCAGCAGCTATTCTGAAGCTTTCTTT.